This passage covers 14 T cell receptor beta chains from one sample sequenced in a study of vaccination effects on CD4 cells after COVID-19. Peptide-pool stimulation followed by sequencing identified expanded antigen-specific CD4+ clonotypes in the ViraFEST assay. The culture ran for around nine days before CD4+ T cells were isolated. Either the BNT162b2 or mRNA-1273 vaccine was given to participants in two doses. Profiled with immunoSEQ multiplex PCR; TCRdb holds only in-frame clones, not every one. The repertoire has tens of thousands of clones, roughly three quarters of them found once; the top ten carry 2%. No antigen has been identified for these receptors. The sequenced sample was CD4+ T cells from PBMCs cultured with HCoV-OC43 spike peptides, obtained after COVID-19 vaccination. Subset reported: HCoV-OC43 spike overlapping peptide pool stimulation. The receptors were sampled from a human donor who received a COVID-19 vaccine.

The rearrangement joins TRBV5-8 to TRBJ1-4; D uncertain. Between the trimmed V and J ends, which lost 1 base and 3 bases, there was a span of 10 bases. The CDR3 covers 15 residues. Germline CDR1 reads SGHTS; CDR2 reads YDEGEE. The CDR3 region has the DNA TGTGCCAGCAGCTTGTTGGCCGGGGCTAATGAAAAACTGTTTTTT. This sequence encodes CASSLLAGANEKLFF.

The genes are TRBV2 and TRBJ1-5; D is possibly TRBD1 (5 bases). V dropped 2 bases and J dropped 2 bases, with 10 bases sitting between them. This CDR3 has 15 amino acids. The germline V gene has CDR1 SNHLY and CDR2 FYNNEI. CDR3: CASSERWGGNQPQHF. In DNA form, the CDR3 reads TGTGCCAGCAGTGAAAGGTGGGGGGGCAATCAGCCCCAGCATTTT.

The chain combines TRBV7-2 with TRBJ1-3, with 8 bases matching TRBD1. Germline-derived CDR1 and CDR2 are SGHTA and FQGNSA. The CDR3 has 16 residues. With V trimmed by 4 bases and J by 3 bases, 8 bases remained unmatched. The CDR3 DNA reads TGTGCCAGCAGCTCCCCCACAGGGGGGGGTGGAAACACCATATATTTT. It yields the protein CASSSPTGGGGNTIYF.

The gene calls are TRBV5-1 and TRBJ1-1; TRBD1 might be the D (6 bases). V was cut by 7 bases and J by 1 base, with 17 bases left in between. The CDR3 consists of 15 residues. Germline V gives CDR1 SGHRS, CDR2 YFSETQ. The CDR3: CASSGGPTGNTEAFF. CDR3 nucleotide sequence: TGCGCCAGCTCCGGGGGGCCGACAGGGAACACTGAAGCTTTCTTT.

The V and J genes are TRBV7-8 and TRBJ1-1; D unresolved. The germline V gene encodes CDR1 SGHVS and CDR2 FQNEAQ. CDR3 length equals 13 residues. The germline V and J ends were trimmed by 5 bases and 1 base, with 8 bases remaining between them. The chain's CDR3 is CASSPLRNTEAFF. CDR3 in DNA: TGTGCCAGCAGCCCTCTGAGGAACACTGAAGCTTTCTTT.

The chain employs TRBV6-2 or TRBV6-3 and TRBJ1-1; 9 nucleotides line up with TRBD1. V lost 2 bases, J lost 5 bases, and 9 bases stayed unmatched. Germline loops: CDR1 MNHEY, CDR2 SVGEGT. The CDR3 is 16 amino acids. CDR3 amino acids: CASSYRDRVKPTEAFF. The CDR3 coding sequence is TGTGCCAGCAGTTACAGGGACAGGGTGAAACCTACTGAAGCTTTCTTT.

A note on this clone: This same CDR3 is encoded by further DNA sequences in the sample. Written as DNA, the CDR3 is TGTGCCATCAGTGAAAGGGCGACGAACACTGAAGCTTTCTTT. It translates to CAISERATNTEAFF. This chain joins TRBV10-3 and TRBJ1-1, with unresolved D. The V gene lost 3 bases and the J gene lost 1 base, with 9 bases spanning the gap. The CDR3 is 14 residues long. Germline V gene data show CDR1 as ENHRY and CDR2 as SYGVKD.

The CDR3 spells CASSERGQGTGANVLTF. CDR3 nucleotides: TGTGCCAGCAGTGAACGAGGACAGGGAACCGGGGCCAACGTCCTGACTTTC. The J gene is TRBJ2-6, the V gene TRBV6-1, with TRBD1 matching over 8 bases. The length of the CDR3 is 17 residues. The germline CDR1 and CDR2 sequences are MNHNS and SASEGT. The junction had 7 bases not matched to a gene; V was cut back by 2 bases and J by 4 bases.

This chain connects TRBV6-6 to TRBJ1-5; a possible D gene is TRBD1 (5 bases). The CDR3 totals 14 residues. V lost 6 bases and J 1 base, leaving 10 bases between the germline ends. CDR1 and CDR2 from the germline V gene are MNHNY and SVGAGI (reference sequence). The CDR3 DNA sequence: TGTGCCAGCAGGAATCGACAGAGCAATCAGCCCCAGCATTTT. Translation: CASRNRQSNQPQHF.

The CDR3 coding sequence is TGTGCCAGCAACAAAATCAGGGGGCGCGCCTATAATTCACCCCTCCACTTT. It specifies CASNKIRGRAYNSPLHF. The V call is TRBV7-8, the J call TRBJ1-6, with 8 bases matching TRBD1. This CDR3 has 17 residues. CDR1 SGHVS and CDR2 FQNEAQ come from the germline V gene. Losses at the gene ends were 7 bases for V and 2 bases for J; bases not matched to a gene: 10.

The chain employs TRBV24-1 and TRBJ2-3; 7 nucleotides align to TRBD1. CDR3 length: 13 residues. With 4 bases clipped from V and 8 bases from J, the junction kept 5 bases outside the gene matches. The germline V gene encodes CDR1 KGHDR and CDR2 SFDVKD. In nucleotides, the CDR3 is TGTGCCACCAGTGAGACAGGGTTTGGTACGCAGTATTTT. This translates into CATSETGFGTQYF.

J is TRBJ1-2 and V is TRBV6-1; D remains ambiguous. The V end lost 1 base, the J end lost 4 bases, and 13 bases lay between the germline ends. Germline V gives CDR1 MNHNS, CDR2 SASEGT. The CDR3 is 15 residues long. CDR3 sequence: CASSEVHLGSYGYTF. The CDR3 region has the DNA TGTGCCAGCAGTGAAGTCCATCTTGGGTCCTATGGCTACACCTTC.

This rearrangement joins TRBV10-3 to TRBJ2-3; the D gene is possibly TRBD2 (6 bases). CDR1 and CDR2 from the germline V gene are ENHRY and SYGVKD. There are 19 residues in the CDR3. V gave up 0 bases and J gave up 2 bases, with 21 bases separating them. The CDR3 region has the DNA TGTGCCATCAGTGAGTCCCTTGACAGATCCCGGGAGCACACAGATACGCAGTATTTT. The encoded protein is CAISESLDRSREHTDTQYF.

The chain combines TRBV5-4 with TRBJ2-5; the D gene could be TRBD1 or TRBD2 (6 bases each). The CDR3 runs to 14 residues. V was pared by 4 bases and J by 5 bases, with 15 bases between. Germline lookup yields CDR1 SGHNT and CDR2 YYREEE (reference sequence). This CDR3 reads CASSGGGGVETQYF. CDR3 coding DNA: TGTGCCAGCAGCGGGGGCGGCGGGGTTGAGACCCAGTACTTC.